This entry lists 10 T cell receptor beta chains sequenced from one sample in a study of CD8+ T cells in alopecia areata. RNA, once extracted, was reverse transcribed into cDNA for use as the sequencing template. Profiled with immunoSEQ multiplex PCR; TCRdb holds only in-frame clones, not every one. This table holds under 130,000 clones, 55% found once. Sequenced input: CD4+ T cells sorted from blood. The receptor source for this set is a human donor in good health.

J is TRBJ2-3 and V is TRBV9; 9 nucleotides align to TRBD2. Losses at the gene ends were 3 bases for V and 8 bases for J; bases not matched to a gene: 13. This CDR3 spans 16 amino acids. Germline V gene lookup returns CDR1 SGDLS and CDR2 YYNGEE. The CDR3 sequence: CASSGSGGLARGTQYF. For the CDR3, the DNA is TGTGCCAGCAGCGGTAGCGGGGGCCTGGCCCGAGGTACGCAGTATTTT.

CDR3 DNA: TGTGCCAGCTCACCACCGTGGAGTGGAGAGACCCAGTACTTC. It yields the protein CASSPPWSGETQYF. The J gene is TRBJ2-5, the V gene TRBV18; no definite D call. Trimming shortened V by 0 bases and J by 4 bases, and 9 bases separated the two germline ends. There are 14 residues in the CDR3. The germline gives CDR1 KGHSH, CDR2 LQKENI.

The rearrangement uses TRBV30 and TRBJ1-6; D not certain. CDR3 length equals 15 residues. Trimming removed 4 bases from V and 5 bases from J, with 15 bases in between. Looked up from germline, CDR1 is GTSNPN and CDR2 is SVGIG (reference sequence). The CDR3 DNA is TGTGCCTGGACCCTGACCGACGCTAATAATTCACCCCTCCACTTT. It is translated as CAWTLTDANNSPLHF.

In DNA, the CDR3 is TGTGCCAGCAGTGTGAAACAGGGAAATACGCAGTATTTT. This encodes CASSVKQGNTQYF. The chain employs TRBV27 and TRBJ2-3; weak D call: TRBD1 (6 bases). Germline V CDR1 and CDR2: MNHEY, SMNVEV (reference sequence). The CDR3 is made up of 13 amino acids. Trimming took off 5 bases at V and 7 bases at J, with 13 bases between the two ends.

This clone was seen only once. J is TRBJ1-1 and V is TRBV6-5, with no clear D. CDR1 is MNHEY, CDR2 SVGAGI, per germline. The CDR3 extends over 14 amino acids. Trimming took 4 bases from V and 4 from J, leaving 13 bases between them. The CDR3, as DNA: TGTGCCAGCAGTTTAATTGGGTGGGGCACTGAAGCTTTCTTT. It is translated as CASSLIGWGTEAFF.

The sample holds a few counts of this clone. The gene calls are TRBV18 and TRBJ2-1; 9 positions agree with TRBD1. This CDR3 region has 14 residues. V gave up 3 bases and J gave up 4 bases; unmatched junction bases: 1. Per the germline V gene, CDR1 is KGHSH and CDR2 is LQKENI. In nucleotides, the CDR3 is TGTGCCAGCTCACCTGGACAGGGGTACAATGAGCAGTTCTTC. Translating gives CASSPGQGYNEQFF.

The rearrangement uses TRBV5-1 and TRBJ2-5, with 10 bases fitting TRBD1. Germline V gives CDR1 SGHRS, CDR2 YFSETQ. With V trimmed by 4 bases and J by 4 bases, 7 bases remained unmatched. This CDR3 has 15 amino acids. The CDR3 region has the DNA TGCGCCAGCAGCCCCGTGACAGGGGGCAGAGAGACCCAGTACTTC. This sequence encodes CASSPVTGGRETQYF.

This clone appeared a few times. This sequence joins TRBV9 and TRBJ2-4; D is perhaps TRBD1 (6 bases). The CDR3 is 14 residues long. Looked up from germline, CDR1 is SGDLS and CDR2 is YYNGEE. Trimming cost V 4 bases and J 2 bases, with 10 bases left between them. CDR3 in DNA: TGTGCCAGCAGCTCAACAGGGCCCAAAAACATTCAGTACTTC. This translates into CASSSTGPKNIQYF.

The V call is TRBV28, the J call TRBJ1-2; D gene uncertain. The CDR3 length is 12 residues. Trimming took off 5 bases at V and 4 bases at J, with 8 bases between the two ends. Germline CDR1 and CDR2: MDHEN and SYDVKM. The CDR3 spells CASSPLSYGYTF. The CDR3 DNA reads TGTGCCAGCAGTCCCCTATCCTATGGCTACACCTTC.

The CDR3 here is CASSLRGYHYSPLHF. The CDR3, as DNA: TGTGCCAGCAGCTTGAGGGGTTATCATTATTCACCCCTCCACTTT. The gene calls are TRBV5-6 and TRBJ1-6; D possibly corresponds to TRBD1 (5 bases). Germline assignment: CDR1 SGHDT and CDR2 YYEEEE. CDR3 length equals 15 residues. Trimming stripped 1 base from V and 8 bases from J, with 13 bases between.